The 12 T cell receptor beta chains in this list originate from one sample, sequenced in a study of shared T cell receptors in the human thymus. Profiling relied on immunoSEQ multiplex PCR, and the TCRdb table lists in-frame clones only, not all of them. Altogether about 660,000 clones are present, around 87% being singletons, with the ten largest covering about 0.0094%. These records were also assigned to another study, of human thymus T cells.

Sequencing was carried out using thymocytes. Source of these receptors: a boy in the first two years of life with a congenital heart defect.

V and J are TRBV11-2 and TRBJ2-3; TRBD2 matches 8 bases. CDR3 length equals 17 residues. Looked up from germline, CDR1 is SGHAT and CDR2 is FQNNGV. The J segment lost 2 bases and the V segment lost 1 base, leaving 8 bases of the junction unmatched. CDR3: CASSLGERGPDTDTQYF. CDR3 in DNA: TGTGCCAGCAGCTTAGGGGAGCGGGGGCCAGACACAGATACGCAGTATTTT.

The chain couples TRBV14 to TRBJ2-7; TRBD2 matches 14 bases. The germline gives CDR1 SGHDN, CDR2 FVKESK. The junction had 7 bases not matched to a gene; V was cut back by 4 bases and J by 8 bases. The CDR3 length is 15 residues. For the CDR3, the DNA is TGTGCCAGCAGCCCCCAGGGACTAGCGGGAGCCAAGCAGTACTTC. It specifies CASSPQGLAGAKQYF.

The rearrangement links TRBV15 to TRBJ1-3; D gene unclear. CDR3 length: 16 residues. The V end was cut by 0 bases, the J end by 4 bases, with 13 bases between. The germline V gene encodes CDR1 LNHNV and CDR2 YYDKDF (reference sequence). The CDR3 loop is CATSRDHPRKGNTIYF. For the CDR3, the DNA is TGTGCCACCAGCAGAGATCACCCGCGAAAAGGAAACACCATATATTTT.

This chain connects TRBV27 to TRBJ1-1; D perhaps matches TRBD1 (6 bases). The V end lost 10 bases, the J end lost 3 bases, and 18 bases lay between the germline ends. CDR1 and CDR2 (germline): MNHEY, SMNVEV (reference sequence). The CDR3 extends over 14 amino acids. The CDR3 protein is CATIRGPGDTEAFF. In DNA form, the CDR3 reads TGTGCCACCATCAGGGGTCCAGGGGACACTGAAGCTTTCTTT.

The CDR3 loop is CASSYSPGGNYGYTF. CDR3 nucleotides: TGTGCCAGCAGTTACTCTCCAGGGGGGAACTATGGCTACACCTTC. The chain recombines TRBV6-5 with TRBJ1-2; TRBD1 matches 7 bases. Trimming took 0 bases from V and 2 from J; bases not matched to a gene: 3. The CDR3 extends over 15 amino acids. Germline-derived CDR1 and CDR2 are MNHEY and SVGAGI.

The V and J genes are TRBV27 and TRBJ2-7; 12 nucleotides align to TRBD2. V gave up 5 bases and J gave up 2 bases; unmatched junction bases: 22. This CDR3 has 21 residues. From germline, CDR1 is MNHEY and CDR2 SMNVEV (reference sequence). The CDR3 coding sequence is TGTGCCAGCAGTCCGAAGGGACGGCCTAGCGGGAGGGCCCTAAAAACCTACGAGCAGTACTTC. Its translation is CASSPKGRPSGRALKTYEQYF.

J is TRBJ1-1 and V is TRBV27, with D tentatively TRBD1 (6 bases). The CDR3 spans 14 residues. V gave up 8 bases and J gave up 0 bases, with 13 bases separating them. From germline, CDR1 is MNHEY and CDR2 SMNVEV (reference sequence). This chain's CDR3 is CASGGAGVNTEAFF. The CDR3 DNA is TGTGCCAGCGGGGGCGCAGGGGTGAACACTGAAGCTTTCTTT.

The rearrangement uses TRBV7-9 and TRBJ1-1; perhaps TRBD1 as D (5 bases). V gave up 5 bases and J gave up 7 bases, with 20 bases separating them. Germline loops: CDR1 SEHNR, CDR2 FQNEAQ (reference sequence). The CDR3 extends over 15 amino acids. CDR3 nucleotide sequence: TGTGCCAGCAGCCCGAATCCAGGGTTCTCGAATGAAGCTTTCTTT. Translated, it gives CASSPNPGFSNEAFF.

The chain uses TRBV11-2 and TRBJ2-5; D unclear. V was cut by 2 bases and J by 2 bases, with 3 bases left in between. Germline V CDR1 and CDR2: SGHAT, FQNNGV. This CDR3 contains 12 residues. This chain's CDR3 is CASSLPQETQYF. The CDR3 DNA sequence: TGTGCCAGCAGCTTACCTCAAGAGACCCAGTACTTC.

The CDR3 loop reads CASGGGQGELRNTEAFF. DNA for the CDR3: TGTGCTAGTGGGGGGGGACAGGGGGAATTAAGGAACACTGAAGCTTTCTTT. The chain employs TRBV12-5 and TRBJ1-1; 11 nucleotides agree with TRBD1. The junction had 10 bases not matched to a gene; V was cut back by 6 bases and J by 1 base. Germline-derived CDR1 and CDR2 are LGHNT and FRNRAP. CDR3 length: 17 amino acids.

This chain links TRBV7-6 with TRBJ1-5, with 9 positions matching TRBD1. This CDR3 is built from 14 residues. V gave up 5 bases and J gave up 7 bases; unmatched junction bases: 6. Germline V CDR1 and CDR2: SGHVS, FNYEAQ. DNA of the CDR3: TGTGCCAGCAGCCGAAAGACAGGGGGGCAGCCCCAGCATTTT. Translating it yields CASSRKTGGQPQHF. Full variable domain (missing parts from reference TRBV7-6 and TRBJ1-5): GAGVSQSPRYKVTKRGQDVALRCDPISGHVSLYWYRQALGQGPEFLTYFNYEAQQDKSGLPNDRFSAERPEGSISTLTIQRTEQRDSAMYRCASSRKTGGQPQHFGDGTRLSIL.

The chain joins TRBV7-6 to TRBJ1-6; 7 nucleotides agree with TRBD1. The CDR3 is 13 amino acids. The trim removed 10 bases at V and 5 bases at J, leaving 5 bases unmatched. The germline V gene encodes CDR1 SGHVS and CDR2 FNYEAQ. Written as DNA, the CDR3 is TGTGCCACGCGACAGGGAGATAATTCACCCCTCCACTTT. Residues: CATRQGDNSPLHF.